The 9 T cell receptor beta chains presented below share a single source sample, sequenced in a study of blood T cell repertoires in COVID-19. Clones were read by immunoSEQ multiplex PCR, and TCRdb kept only the in-frame ones, dropping some. The sample contains some 220,000 clones, approximately 85% of which appear only once. The sample comprised peripheral blood. The receptors stem from a woman in her 70s with COVID-19, enrolled during active disease.

The table lists this clone with a count of one. The chain has TRBV5-1 and TRBJ1-2; tentatively, D is TRBD1 (5 bases). Between the trimmed V and J ends, which lost 3 bases and 7 bases, there was a span of 16 bases. From germline, CDR1 is SGHRS and CDR2 YFSETQ. The CDR3 has 14 residues. The chain's CDR3 is CASSWGTGRSGYTF. As DNA, the CDR3 is TGCGCCAGCAGCTGGGGGACGGGGAGGAGTGGCTACACCTTC.

The chain is built from TRBV30 and TRBJ2-1, with 7 bases fitting TRBD2. The CDR3 sequence is 14 residues long. The V gene's germline CDR1 is GTSNPN and CDR2 SVGIG (reference sequence). Trimming cost V 3 bases and J 9 bases; bases outside gene matches: 11. DNA of the CDR3: TGTGCCTGGAGACATCAGCGGGATGTCGGTGAGCAGTTCTTC. Translating gives CAWRHQRDVGEQFF.

This sequence joins TRBV5-1 and TRBJ2-6; tentatively, D is TRBD2 (6 bases). The CDR3 is 15 amino acids. CDR1 is SGHRS and CDR2 is YFSETQ in the germline V gene. The V end was cut by 4 bases, the J end by 4 bases, with 12 bases between. The CDR3 DNA reads as TGCGCCAGCAGCCACGGGGGTGAGGGGGCCAACGTCCTGACTTTC. Translation: CASSHGGEGANVLTF.

The CDR3 reads CASSRGLADYNEQFF. The CDR3 DNA is TGTGCCAGCAGTAGGGGACTAGCGGACTACAATGAGCAGTTCTTC. The rearrangement joins TRBV6-5 to TRBJ2-1, with 11 bases that match TRBD2. V shed 5 bases and J 3 bases; nucleotides not matched to a gene: 3. The CDR3 is made up of 15 amino acids. Per germline, CDR1 MNHEY and CDR2 SVGAGI.

In DNA form, the CDR3 reads TGCGCCAGCAAGACAAGAGAGGACAGCGCCTATGTTAATGAAAAACTGTTTTTT. This sequence encodes CASKTREDSAYVNEKLFF. The rearrangement uses TRBV4-1 and TRBJ1-4; a possible D gene is TRBD1 (6 bases). CDR1 is MGHRA and CDR2 is YSYEKL in the germline V gene. V dropped 7 bases and J dropped 4 bases, with 25 bases sitting between them. CDR3 length: 18 residues.

The chain links TRBV7-2 to TRBJ1-5, with 7 bases lining up with TRBD1. CDR3 length: 16 amino acids. Trimming at V came to 2 bases and at J to 1 base, leaving 5 bases not matched to a gene. Germline V CDR1 and CDR2: SGHTA, FQGNSA. In DNA form, the CDR3 reads TGTGCCAGCAGCTTAAATCGAGGGGGCAGCAATCAGCCCCAGCATTTT. Translated: CASSLNRGGSNQPQHF.

CDR3 DNA sequence: TGTGCCAGCAGCTCTTTGACGACAGGCACAGATACGCAGTATTTT. It translates to CASSSLTTGTDTQYF. The chain combines TRBV5-8 with TRBJ2-3; D perhaps matches TRBD1 (5 bases). The CDR3 runs to 15 residues. V lost 3 bases and J 1 base, leaving 12 bases between the germline ends. Germline CDR1 reads SGHTS; CDR2 reads YDEGEE.

The CDR3: CAISDRTSGYEQYF. For the CDR3, the DNA is TGTGCCATCAGTGATCGGACTAGCGGATACGAGCAGTACTTC. The rearrangement uses TRBV10-3 and TRBJ2-7; 10 positions match TRBD2. This CDR3 has 14 amino acids. V trimming: 3 bases; J trimming: 4 bases; junction bases outside the gene matches: 3. Looked up from germline, CDR1 is ENHRY and CDR2 is SYGVKD.

This chain links TRBV29-1 with TRBJ1-2, with 10 bases matching TRBD1. The J segment lost 3 bases and the V segment lost 4 bases, leaving 11 bases of the junction unmatched. Germline V CDR1 and CDR2: SQVTM, ANQGSEA. CDR3 length: 16 amino acids. As DNA, the CDR3 is TGCAGCGTTGGACCGGGACAGGGGCAGTTTGACTATGGCTACACCTTC. This encodes CSVGPGQGQFDYGYTF.